The clone carrying this TCR beta chain was observed a single time. What it recognizes is unknown. The data were produced by immunoSEQ multiplex PCR, yet TCRdb's version contains in-frame clones alone and is incomplete. This table holds 85,000 to 100,000 clones, more than 85% found once. The data are from a study of OX40 agonist ivuxolimab in advanced cancers. In the study overall: Patients received intravenous ivuxolimab every 2 weeks at 0.01 to 10 mg/kg. Study conclusions and caveats: It was not determined which antigens were specifically recognized by the peripheral T cells that had undergone clonal expansion.

Germline lookup yields CDR1 MDHEN and CDR2 SYDVKM. With V trimmed by 8 bases and J by 5 bases, 2 bases remained unmatched. CDR3 length: 11 amino acids. Sequenced here: CD4+ or CD8+ T cells sorted from blood, sampled in a trial of the OX40 agonist ivuxolimab. This TCR came from an adult with an advanced solid tumor such as melanoma, head and neck, liver or kidney cancer. V gene TRBV28 combines with J gene TRBJ1-2, with 7 bases fitting TRBD1. CDR3 region: CASGQAYGYTF. The CDR3 DNA follows: TGTGCCAGCGGACAGGCGTATGGCTACACCTTC.